One and the same sample provided the 27 T cell receptor beta chains below, sequenced in a study of response to subunit inactivated influenza vaccine. TCRdb re-called the RT-PCR reads with MiXCR, one entry per CDR3 protein. In the table there are about 800,000 distinct CDR3 sequences, roughly 20% of which are singletons. Material: PBMCs from blood, obtained roughly 5 days after vaccination. These receptors were taken from a man aged 45-60 years who received an inactivated influenza vaccine.

The chain couples TRBV7-6 to TRBJ2-2; 11 bases fit TRBD2. The CDR3 has 16 amino acids. Germline V gene data show CDR1 as SGHVS and CDR2 as FNYEAQ. Unmatched junction bases numbered 7, after V lost 5 bases and J lost 5 bases. This CDR3 is CASSPLAGGQTGELFF. CDR3 DNA sequence: TGTGCCAGCAGCCCCCTAGCGGGAGGTCAAACCGGGGAGCTGTTTTTT.

This clonotype was recorded a few times. The V call is TRBV7-8, the J call TRBJ1-1; D is possibly TRBD1 (5 bases). Trimming removed 2 bases from V and 1 base from J, with 14 bases in between. Looked up from germline, CDR1 is SGHVS and CDR2 is FQNEAQ. This CDR3 comprises 16 residues. The CDR3 loop is CASSLLDTTANTEAFF. The CDR3 coding sequence is TGTGCCAGCAGCTTACTAGATACGACAGCGAACACTGAAGCTTTCTTT.

This rearrangement joins TRBV11-2 to TRBJ1-1; D unclear. The length of the CDR3 is 15 residues. The germline V gene encodes CDR1 SGHAT and CDR2 FQNNGV. V was pared by 1 base and J by 1 base, with 10 bases between. The chain's CDR3 is CASSLGLGTNTEAFF. CDR3 nucleotide sequence: TGTGCCAGCAGCTTAGGTTTGGGCACGAACACTGAAGCTTTCTTT. Combining the CDR3 with reference TRBV11-2 and TRBJ1-1 gives the whole variable domain EAGVAQSPRYKIIEKRQSVAFWCNPISGHATLYWYQQILGQGPKLLIQFQNNGVVDDSQLPKDRFSAERLKGVDSTLKIQPAKLEDSAVYLCASSLGLGTNTEAFFGQGTRLTVV.

The chain links TRBV5-8 to TRBJ2-7; tentative D call: TRBD1 (5 bases). Per germline, CDR1 SGHTS and CDR2 YDEGEE. CDR3 length equals 14 residues. Trimming left V 4 bases short and J 3 bases short, with 14 bases between. CDR3 sequence reads: CASSPTRGFYEQYF. In DNA form, the CDR3 reads TGTGCCAGCAGCCCTACAAGGGGATTCTACGAGCAGTACTTC.

This clonotype was counted between two and nine times. The CDR3 reads CASSQNGPEAEQYF. As DNA, the CDR3 is TGTGCCAGCAGCCAAAACGGGCCGGAGGCCGAGCAGTACTTC. The chain links TRBV4-2 to TRBJ2-7; D is perhaps TRBD2 (5 bases). This CDR3 is built from 14 residues. V gave up 2 bases and J gave up 6 bases, with 14 bases separating them. Looked up from germline, CDR1 is LGHNA and CDR2 is YNFKEQ.

The table lists this clonotype with a count of one. The V gene is TRBV29-1, the J gene TRBJ2-7, with 7 bases that match TRBD2. This CDR3 contains 11 residues. With 6 bases clipped from V and 6 bases from J, the junction kept 5 bases outside the gene matches. CDR1 and CDR2 (germline): SQVTM, ANQGSEA. CDR3 DNA: TGCAGCGTCTCGACGGGAGGCGAGCAGTACTTC. This sequence encodes CSVSTGGEQYF.

As DNA, the CDR3 is TGTGCCAGCAGAAGTGGGACAGGGACTGGGGCCAACGTCCTGACTTTC. It yields the protein CASRSGTGTGANVLTF. The rearrangement uses TRBV27 and TRBJ2-6; TRBD1 matches 9 bases. CDR1 and CDR2 (germline): MNHEY, SMNVEV (reference sequence). The CDR3 totals 16 residues. V was pared by 6 bases and J by 2 bases, with 5 bases of the junction left unmatched.

The chain employs TRBV24-1 and TRBJ2-3, with D possibly TRBD2 on 6 matching bases. V was clipped by 2 bases and J by 2 bases, with 19 bases between them. The CDR3 runs 18 residues. The V gene's germline CDR1 is KGHDR and CDR2 SFDVKD. CDR3 protein: CATSDSLFMGRPTDTQYF. CDR3 in DNA: TGTGCCACCAGTGATTCCCTTTTTATGGGGAGGCCCACAGATACGCAGTATTTT.

This clonotype was detected only a few times. The chain is built from TRBV7-2 and TRBJ1-4; D is undetermined. Between the trimmed V and J ends, which lost 2 bases and 10 bases, there was a span of 14 bases. There are 14 residues in the CDR3. Germline lookup yields CDR1 SGHTA and CDR2 FQGNSA. The CDR3 nucleotides read TGTGCCAGCAGCTTACGGGTCACAGAGGGAAAACTGTTTTTT. Its translation: CASSLRVTEGKLFF.

This clonotype appeared a few times. The V gene is TRBV5-1, the J gene TRBJ1-2; TRBD1 aligns across 9 bases. Trimming at V came to 4 bases and at J to 8 bases, leaving 6 bases not matched to a gene. This CDR3 region has 13 residues. CDR1 is SGHRS, CDR2 YFSETQ, per germline. CDR3 DNA: TGCGCCAGCAGCCGGACAGGGGACAGCGGCTACACCTTC. This gives the protein CASSRTGDSGYTF.

This chain joins TRBV3-1 and TRBJ1-2; perhaps TRBD1 as D (5 bases). Trimming removed 3 bases from V and 2 bases from J, with 7 bases in between. Germline values: CDR1 LGHDT, CDR2 YNNKEL (reference sequence). CDR3 length equals 13 residues. The CDR3 sequence: CASSHTGNYGYTF. In nucleotides, the CDR3 is TGTGCCAGCAGCCATACAGGAAACTATGGCTACACCTTC.

This clonotype was seen more than once but under ten times. The chain uses TRBV20-1 and TRBJ2-6; 8 bases map to TRBD1. Germline CDR1 DFQATT, CDR2 SNEGSKA (reference sequence). The CDR3 has 17 residues. Germline trimming cut 5 bases from V and 1 base from J; bases unmatched to any gene: 10. In DNA form, the CDR3 reads TGCAGTGCTCCCAAGACAGGGGAAAGATCTGGGGCCAACGTCCTGACTTTC. It translates to CSAPKTGERSGANVLTF.

This chain links TRBV24-1 with TRBJ2-1; D not resolved. Trimming pared 5 bases from V and 8 bases from J, leaving 12 bases between. The CDR3 is 13 amino acids. Germline CDR1 reads KGHDR; CDR2 reads SFDVKD. The CDR3 DNA reads as TGTGCCACCAGTGTATCCAACGAGGATGAGCAGTTCTTC. It specifies CATSVSNEDEQFF.

The rearrangement links TRBV20-1 to TRBJ2-1; D remains unclear. The V end was cut by 5 bases, the J end by 0 bases, with 14 bases between. The CDR3 is made up of 15 amino acids. Germline values: CDR1 DFQATT, CDR2 SNEGSKA (reference sequence). The CDR3 DNA is TGCAGTGCTTCCTTAGGGATGAGCTCCTACAATGAGCAGTTCTTC. Its translation: CSASLGMSSYNEQFF.

This chain connects TRBV18 to TRBJ2-7; D possibly matches TRBD1 or TRBD2 (5 bases each). The ends were cut back, 0 bases at V and 7 bases at J, with 19 bases in the middle. Looked up from germline, CDR1 is KGHSH and CDR2 is LQKENI. There are 16 residues in the CDR3. CDR3 loop: CASSPPSGLPLGEQYF. The CDR3 bases are TGTGCCAGCTCACCACCTTCGGGGCTACCTCTGGGGGAGCAGTACTTC.

This clonotype was detected only a few times. V is TRBV4-3 and J is TRBJ2-5, with TRBD2 matching over 11 bases. V dropped 0 bases and J dropped 5; count of bases not matched to a gene: 2. Per germline, CDR1 LGHNA and CDR2 YSLEER. The CDR3 is 15 residues long. In DNA, the CDR3 is TGCGCCAGCAGCCAAGATCCTAGCGGGAGGGAGACCCAGTACTTC. This gives the protein CASSQDPSGRETQYF.

This clonotype was detected only a few times. The rearrangement links TRBV20-1 to TRBJ1-2, with D unclear. This CDR3 is built from 14 residues. Trimming shortened V by 5 bases and J by 6 bases, and 19 bases separated the two germline ends. Germline V gives CDR1 DFQATT, CDR2 SNEGSKA (reference sequence). The CDR3 loop is CSAPLRKETDGYTF. As DNA, the CDR3 is TGCAGTGCTCCCCTGCGGAAGGAAACGGATGGCTACACCTTC.

There are a few counts of this clonotype. This chain uses TRBV27 with TRBJ2-5; D is tentatively TRBD1 or TRBD2 (5 bases each). Germline V lookup: CDR1 MNHEY, CDR2 SMNVEV (reference sequence). Trimming removed 5 bases from V and 1 base from J, with 11 bases in between. The CDR3 loop spans 14 amino acids. The CDR3 DNA sequence: TGTGCCAGCAGTATCTCCGGGACCCAAGAGACCCAGTACTTC. It codes for CASSISGTQETQYF.

The rearrangement uses TRBV29-1 and TRBJ1-2; D perhaps matches TRBD1 (6 bases). The V end was cut by 1 base, the J end by 4 bases, with 16 bases between. CDR3 length: 15 amino acids. Looked up from germline, CDR1 is SQVTM and CDR2 is ANQGSEA. DNA for the CDR3: TGCAGCGTTGAAGTGGGGACGAGGGGGATCTATGGCTACACCTTC. Translating it yields CSVEVGTRGIYGYTF.

Only a few counts were recorded for this clonotype. The chain combines TRBV6-1 with TRBJ1-4, with 10 bases that match TRBD1. The CDR3 extends over 14 amino acids. V lost 6 bases and J lost 8; bases outside the gene matches: 6. From germline, CDR1 is MNHNS and CDR2 SASEGT. The CDR3 bases are TGTGCCAGCAGAACCGGGACAGGGGAAGAAAAACTGTTTTTT. This sequence encodes CASRTGTGEEKLFF.

The V call is TRBV7-9, the J call TRBJ1-2, with 7 bases fitting TRBD1. The CDR3 is made up of 15 amino acids. Germline values: CDR1 SEHNR, CDR2 FQNEAQ (reference sequence). J was trimmed by 1 base and V by 5 bases; bases with no gene match: 7. The CDR3 bases are TGTGCCAGCAGCGCCGGGACAGAGAGTAACTATGGCTACACCTTC. Protein sequence: CASSAGTESNYGYTF. Full variable domain (remainder filled in from reference TRBV7-9 and TRBJ1-2): DTGVSQNPRHKITKRGQNVTFRCDPISEHNRLYWYRQTLGQGPEFLTYFQNEAQLEKSRLLSDRFSAERPKGSFSTLEIQRTEQGDSAMYLCASSAGTESNYGYTFGSGTRLTVV.

V is TRBV9 and J is TRBJ2-7, with D tentatively TRBD2 (6 bases). The CDR3 consists of 15 residues. Germline V gives CDR1 SGDLS, CDR2 YYNGEE. Trimming took off 0 bases at V and 0 bases at J, with 10 bases between the two ends. CDR3 in amino acids: CASSVAGESSYEQYF. In DNA form, the CDR3 reads TGTGCCAGCAGCGTAGCGGGAGAGAGCTCCTACGAGCAGTACTTC.

The chain carries TRBV6-9 and TRBJ1-4, with D unclear. Per germline, CDR1 MNHGY and CDR2 SVAAGI. Trimming took off 8 bases at V and 0 bases at J, with 13 bases between the two ends. The CDR3 consists of 15 residues. The CDR3 sequence: CASRLNPATNEKLFF. DNA for the CDR3: TGTGCCAGCCGGTTAAATCCGGCAACTAATGAAAAACTGTTTTTT.

This clonotype occurred a few times. The V and J genes are TRBV20-1 and TRBJ2-1, with D possibly called TRBD1 or TRBD2 (5 bases each). This CDR3 is built from 16 residues. Germline V gives CDR1 DFQATT, CDR2 SNEGSKA (reference sequence). V gave up 5 bases and J gave up 0 bases, with 17 bases separating them. The CDR3 reads CSAGRQLLSSYNEQFF. CDR3 nucleotides: TGCAGTGCTGGGAGACAGTTACTTTCCTCCTACAATGAGCAGTTCTTC.

The chain carries TRBV7-8 and TRBJ2-7; 8 bases map to TRBD1. Trimming at V came to 4 bases and at J to 4 bases, leaving 9 bases not matched to a gene. This CDR3 contains 15 residues. Germline assignment: CDR1 SGHVS and CDR2 FQNEAQ. DNA of the CDR3: TGTGCCAGCAGCTCCCTGGAGACAGGGGTTTACGAGCAGTACTTC. Its protein product is CASSSLETGVYEQYF.

The chain employs TRBV5-1 and TRBJ1-4; D perhaps matches TRBD1 (5 bases). Trimming removed 1 base at V and 4 bases at J, with 8 bases between. This CDR3 has 14 residues. CDR1 is SGHRS and CDR2 is YFSETQ in the germline V gene. CDR3 in DNA: TGCGCCAGCAGCTTGTGGGACGGTAATGAAAAACTGTTTTTT. Protein product: CASSLWDGNEKLFF.

This clonotype was found many times. The rearrangement joins TRBV27 to TRBJ2-4, with 8 bases lining up with TRBD2. CDR1 is MNHEY and CDR2 is SMNVEV in the germline V gene (reference sequence). The CDR3 spans 18 residues. With 6 bases clipped from V and 3 bases from J, the junction kept 16 bases outside the gene matches. CDR3 residues: CASSRSRRGALDKNIQYF. CDR3 nucleotide sequence: TGTGCCAGCAGCCGATCCCGGCGGGGGGCTTTGGACAAAAACATTCAGTACTTC.